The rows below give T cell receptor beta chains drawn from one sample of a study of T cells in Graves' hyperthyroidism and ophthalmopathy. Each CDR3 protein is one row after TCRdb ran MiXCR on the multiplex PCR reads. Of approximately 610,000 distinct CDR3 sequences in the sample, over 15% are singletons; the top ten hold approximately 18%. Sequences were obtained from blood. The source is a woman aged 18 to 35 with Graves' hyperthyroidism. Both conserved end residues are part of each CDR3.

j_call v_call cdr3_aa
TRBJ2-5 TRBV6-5 CASSYRQKIAQYF
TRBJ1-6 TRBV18 CASSSVQGGDSPLHF
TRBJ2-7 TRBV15 CATSRDWGPSYEQYF
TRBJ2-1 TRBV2 CASSEDRDEQFF
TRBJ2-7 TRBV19 CASINPRTGEQYF
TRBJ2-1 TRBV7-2 CASSSPGLAYLNEQFF
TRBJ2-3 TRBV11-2 CASSSDRSTDTQYF
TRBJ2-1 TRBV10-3 CAITVRPGGDEQFF
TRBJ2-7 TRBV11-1 CASSLRAGDDEQYF
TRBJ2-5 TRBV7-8 CASSPPGQGQETQYF
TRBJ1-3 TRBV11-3 CASSFRRGARTGNTIYF
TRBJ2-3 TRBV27 CASSPIGAGVTDTQYF
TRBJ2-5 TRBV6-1 CASSLQIDGETQYF
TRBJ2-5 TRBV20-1 CSARDLAGVQETQYF
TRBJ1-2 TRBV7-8 CASSLIGGGPGDYGYTF
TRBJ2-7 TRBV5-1 CASRPTGAYEQYF
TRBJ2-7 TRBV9 CASSPTFGAQASYEQYF
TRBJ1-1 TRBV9 CASSVDLGGQVLTEAFF
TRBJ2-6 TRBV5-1 CASSRSGGQNPSGSGANVLTF
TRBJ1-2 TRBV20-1 CSARGTPTGGYGYGYTF
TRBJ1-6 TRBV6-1 CASDQNQNNYNSPLHF
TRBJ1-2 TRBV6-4 CASSDGVGYTF
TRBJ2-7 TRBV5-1 CASSLVSGLNEQYF
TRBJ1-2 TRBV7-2 CASSSKGGRLAYGYTF
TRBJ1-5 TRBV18 CASSRAGLGQPQHF
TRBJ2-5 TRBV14 CASSDRVLETQYF
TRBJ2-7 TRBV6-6 CASSYPRPGQLSYEQYF
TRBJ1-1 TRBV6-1 CASSSRGMNTEAFF
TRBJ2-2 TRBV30 CAWSVRSGTGLTGELFF
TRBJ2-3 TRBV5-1 CASSLGPSGDTQYF
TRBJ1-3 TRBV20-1 CSATGTSDYTIYF
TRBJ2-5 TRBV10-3 CAIRNPGTSGETQYF
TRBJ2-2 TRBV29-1 CSVDYSNTGELFF
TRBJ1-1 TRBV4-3 CASSQVSVRNTEAFF
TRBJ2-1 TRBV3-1 CASSQELAVPFNDQFF
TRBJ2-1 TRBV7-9 CASSQGLAVHNEQFF
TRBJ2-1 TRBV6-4 CASSVAGGPMNEQFF
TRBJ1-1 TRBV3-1 CASSQEWGSWAEAFF
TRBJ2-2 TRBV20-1 CSAPNPGQGTTGELFF
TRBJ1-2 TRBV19 CASSAETAYYGYTF
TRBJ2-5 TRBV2 CASRKGDGRPETQYF
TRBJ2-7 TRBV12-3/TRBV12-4 CASRGLAGGPSEQYF
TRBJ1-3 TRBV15 CATSEGDRGSGNTIYF
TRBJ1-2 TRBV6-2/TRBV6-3 CASSSSHDSVYGYTF
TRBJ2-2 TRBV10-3 CAISEIGGAANTGELFF
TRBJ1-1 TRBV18 CASSPGPGSNTEAFF